Listed below are T cell receptor beta chains from one sample, sequenced in a study of blood T cell repertoires in COVID-19. Sequenced by immunoSEQ multiplex PCR; TCRdb stores in-frame clones only, minus some. The profile shows fewer than 350,000 clones, less than 85% of them singletons. The sample was PBMCs or T cells enriched from blood (not recorded which). The source of these receptors is a woman aged 25-40 years who had been exposed to COVID-19. Each CDR3 is given with its conserved first and last residue. Each record gives: clone size, V gene, J gene, D gene, CDR3 length, CDR3 protein, CDR3 DNA. D genes are given only for firm matches. Rows may omit the clone size; those that give it use once, few, many or a size class.

.	TRBV5-6	TRBJ1-2	.	13	CASSLATSIDYTF	TGTGCCAGCAGCTTGGCGACATCTATTGACTACACCTTC
.	TRBV7-7	TRBJ2-3	TRBD2	16	CASSSGLAGGLNTQYF	TGTGCTAGCAGCTCCGGACTAGCGGGAGGTCTGAATACGCAGTATTTT
.	TRBV19	TRBJ1-6	.	16	CASSMRKGANNSPLHF	TGTGCCAGTAGTATGAGAAAAGGGGCGAATAATTCACCCCTCCACTTT
.	TRBV3-1/TRBV3-2	TRBJ1-1	.	13	CASSLTRNTEAFF	TGTGCCAGCAGCCTCACACGAAACACTGAAGCTTTCTTT
.	TRBV7-3	TRBJ2-7	.	15	CASSLTGQQQEEQYF	TGTGCCAGCAGCTTAACCGGACAGCAACAAGAGGAGCAGTACTTC
.	TRBV6-5	TRBJ2-1	.	16	CASSYSSRGSYNEQFF	TGTGCCAGCAGTTACTCGAGTAGGGGATCCTACAATGAGCAGTTCTTC
.	TRBV5-1	TRBJ1-4	.	13	CASSLLSQEKLFF	TGCGCCAGCAGCTTGCTCTCCCAGGAAAAACTGTTTTTT
.	TRBV4-1	TRBJ1-4	.	15	CASSHGATTNEKLFF	TGCGCCAGCAGCCACGGAGCCACCACTAATGAAAAACTGTTTTTT
few	TRBV30	TRBJ1-5	.	12	CAWSQEAQPQHF	TGTGCCTGGAGTCAGGAGGCTCAGCCCCAGCATTTT
.	TRBV2	TRBJ2-5	TRBD2	15	CASGPTSGSQETQYF	TGTGCCAGCGGGCCGACTAGCGGGAGCCAAGAGACCCAGTACTTC
.	TRBV13	TRBJ1-1	.	16	CASSSRGAGLNTEAFF	TGTGCCAGCAGCTCGCGGGGGGCAGGCTTAAACACTGAAGCTTTCTTT
.	TRBV7-3	TRBJ2-1	TRBD2	19	CASSLGVGLAGNSYNEQFF	TGTGCCAGCAGCTTGGGCGTGGGGCTAGCGGGAAATAGCTACAATGAGCAGTTCTTC
.	TRBV28	TRBJ2-1	TRBD1	15	CASSSPQGAYNEQFF	TGTGCCAGCAGTTCCCCACAGGGGGCCTACAATGAGCAGTTCTTC
.	TRBV19	TRBJ1-1	TRBD1	15	CASSSRPGTEMGAFF	TGTGCCAGTAGTTCACGTCCCGGGACAGAGATGGGAGCTTTCTTT
.	TRBV2	TRBJ1-2	.	14	CATQNPGGSYGYTF	TGTGCCACCCAAAACCCAGGAGGGAGCTATGGCTACACCTTC
.	TRBV28	TRBJ1-1	.	18	CASSLFIRGFGWNTEAFF	TGTGCCAGCAGTTTATTCATCAGGGGATTTGGCTGGAACACTGAAGCTTTCTTT
once	TRBV18	TRBJ1-1	TRBD1	17	CASSPRDRVGMNTEAFF	TGTGCCAGCTCACCCCGGGACAGGGTAGGGATGAACACTGAAGCTTTCTTT
.	TRBV2	TRBJ2-1	.	15	CASSEISYQDNEQFF	TGTGCCAGCAGTGAAATCAGTTATCAGGACAATGAGCAGTTCTTC
once	TRBV28	TRBJ2-5	TRBD2	14	CASSEGSGRETQYF	TGTGCCAGCAGCGAGGGGAGCGGGAGAGAGACCCAGTACTTC
few	TRBV4-2	TRBJ1-5	.	15	CASSQFRQLNQPQHF	TGTGCCAGCAGCCAATTCCGACAGCTCAATCAGCCCCAGCATTTT
.	TRBV19	TRBJ1-5	TRBD1	14	CASSMQGGKQPQHF	TGTGCCAGTAGTATGCAGGGGGGTAAGCAGCCCCAGCATTTT
.	TRBV6-5	TRBJ2-7	TRBD1	14	CASSYGTGGYEQYF	TGTGCCAGCAGTTACGGGACAGGGGGCTACGAGCAGTACTTC
.	TRBV15	TRBJ1-2	TRBD1	14	CATSRETGPYGYTF	TGTGCCACCAGCAGAGAGACAGGGCCGTATGGCTACACCTTC
.	TRBV5-1	TRBJ1-4	.	16	CASSLSGQGQGEKLFF	TGCGCCAGCAGCTTGAGTGGACAAGGACAAGGCGAAAAACTGTTTTTT
.	TRBV28	TRBJ2-7	TRBD2	14	CASSIRGGSVEQYF	TGTGCCAGCAGTATCCGGGGGGGCTCTGTCGAGCAGTACTTC
.	TRBV12-5	TRBJ2-4	TRBD2	15	CASGPNIAGENIQYF	TGTGCTAGTGGTCCGAACATAGCGGGAGAAAACATTCAGTACTTC
.	TRBV27	TRBJ1-5	.	12	CASGQFNQPQHF	TGTGCCAGCGGACAGTTCAATCAGCCCCAGCATTTT
.	TRBV19	TRBJ2-3	.	14	CATRGWGGTDTQYF	TGTGCCACCCGGGGATGGGGTGGCACAGATACGCAGTATTTT
.	TRBV4-1	TRBJ1-1	.	13	CASSRRQSTEAFF	TGCGCCAGCAGCCGCCGACAGTCGACTGAAGCTTTCTTT
few	TRBV27	TRBJ2-1	.	16	CASSLRQIKQFDEQFF	TGTGCCAGCAGTTTAAGACAGATCAAACAGTTCGATGAGCAGTTCTTC
.	TRBV5-6	TRBJ2-5	.	14	CASSTDRRGETQYF	TGTGCCAGCAGCACGGACCGGAGGGGAGAGACCCAGTACTTC
.	TRBV19	TRBJ1-5	TRBD1	14	CASRQGVGNQPQHF	TGTGCCAGTAGGCAGGGGGTGGGAAATCAGCCCCAGCATTTT
.	TRBV19	TRBJ1-3	.	16	CASSPRARRLGNTIYF	TGTGCCAGTAGTCCCCGGGCCCGGAGGCTTGGAAACACCATATATTTT
.	TRBV28	TRBJ1-1	.	13	CASGVGVNTEAFF	TGTGCCAGCGGGGTCGGGGTTAACACTGAAGCTTTCTTT
.	TRBV12-3/TRBV12-4	TRBJ1-1	TRBD1	11	CASGRDSEAFF	TGTGCCAGCGGCCGGGACAGTGAAGCTTTCTTT
once	TRBV5-6	TRBJ2-7	.	13	CASSLATPYEQYF	TGTGCCAGCAGCCTAGCGACGCCCTACGAGCAGTACTTC
.	TRBV11-3	TRBJ2-2	TRBD1	16	CASSRQGSANTGELFF	TGTGCCAGCAGCCGACAGGGGTCCGCGAACACCGGGGAGCTGTTTTTT
few	TRBV5-6	TRBJ1-4	TRBD1	14	CASSGTAINEKLFF	TGTGCCAGCAGCGGGACAGCGATTAATGAAAAACTGTTTTTT
.	TRBV14	TRBJ2-1	.	16	CASSQVARSSYNEQFF	TGTGCCAGCAGCCAGGTGGCTCGGAGCTCCTACAATGAGCAGTTCTTC
.	TRBV27	TRBJ1-2	TRBD1	13	CASSHDRVGGYTF	TGTGCCAGCAGCCACGACAGGGTTGGGGGCTACACCTTC
.	TRBV11-3	TRBJ2-2	.	13	CASSLIGAGELFF	TGTGCCAGCAGCTTAATCGGGGCCGGGGAGCTGTTTTTT
.	TRBV12-3/TRBV12-4	TRBJ2-4	.	11	CASSGGNIQYF	TGTGCCAGCAGTGGAGGGAACATTCAGTACTTC
.	TRBV9	TRBJ2-7	TRBD2	15	CASSVGDSGAYEQYF	TGTGCCAGCAGCGTAGGTGATAGCGGGGCGTACGAGCAGTACTTC
.	TRBV28	TRBJ2-4	.	18	CASSLLAATGQQKNIQYF	TGTGCCAGCAGTTTATTAGCCGCCACAGGACAGCAGAAAAACATTCAGTACTTC
.	TRBV7-9	TRBJ1-3	.	15	CASSLVTLSGNTIYF	TGTGCCAGCAGCCTCGTGACACTCTCTGGAAACACCATATATTTT
.	TRBV30	TRBJ1-1	TRBD1	13	CAWMTGLQGAAFF	TGTGCCTGGATGACGGGACTGCAGGGGGCGGCTTTCTTT
.	TRBV7-8	TRBJ2-2	.	16	CASSFPSSGIAGELFF	TGTGCCAGCAGCTTCCCCAGTAGCGGAATCGCCGGGGAGCTGTTTTTT
.	TRBV10-3	TRBJ1-1	.	15	CAISESPGDNTEAFF	TGTGCCATCAGTGAGTCCCCGGGGGATAACACTGAAGCTTTCTTT
.	TRBV6-5	TRBJ2-7	TRBD2	13	CASSLAEDYEQYF	TGTGCCAGCAGCCTAGCGGAAGACTACGAGCAGTACTTC
.	TRBV29-1	TRBJ2-1	TRBD1	15	CSVEMGTGARNEQFF	TGCAGCGTTGAAATGGGGACAGGGGCGAGGAATGAGCAGTTCTTC
once	TRBV6-4	TRBJ2-7	TRBD1	15	CASSEQGDFSYEQYF	TGTGCCAGCAGTGAACAGGGGGACTTCTCCTACGAGCAGTACTTC
.	TRBV7-9	TRBJ2-3	.	14	CASSLGIFTDTQYF	TGTGCCAGCAGCTTAGGTATCTTCACAGATACGCAGTATTTT
.	TRBV23-1	TRBJ1-1	.	14	CASTLGEPNTEAFF	TGCGCCAGCACTCTGGGAGAGCCGAACACTGAAGCTTTCTTT
.	TRBV7-9	TRBJ2-6	TRBD1	16	CASSLVTGAGANVLTF	TGTGCCAGCAGCTTAGTGACAGGGGCTGGGGCCAACGTCCTGACTTTC
.	TRBV24-1	TRBJ1-6	.	15	CATSAGSGHNSPLHF	TGTGCCACCAGTGCCGGATCAGGGCATAATTCACCCCTCCACTTT